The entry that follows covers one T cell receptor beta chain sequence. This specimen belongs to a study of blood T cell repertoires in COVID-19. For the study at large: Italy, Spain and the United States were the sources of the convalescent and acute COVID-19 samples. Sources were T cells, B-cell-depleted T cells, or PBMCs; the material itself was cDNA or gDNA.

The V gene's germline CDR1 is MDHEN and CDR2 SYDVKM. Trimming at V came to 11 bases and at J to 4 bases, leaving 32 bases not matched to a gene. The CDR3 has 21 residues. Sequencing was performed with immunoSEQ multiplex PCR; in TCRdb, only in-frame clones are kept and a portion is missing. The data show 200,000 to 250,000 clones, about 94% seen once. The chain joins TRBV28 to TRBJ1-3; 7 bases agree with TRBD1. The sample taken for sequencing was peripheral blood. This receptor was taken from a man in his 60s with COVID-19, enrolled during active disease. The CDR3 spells CAYNIQVPFSPTGTVGNTIYF. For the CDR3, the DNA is TGTGCCTATAACATACAAGTCCCTTTTTCTCCGACCGGGACAGTAGGAAACACCATATATTTT.